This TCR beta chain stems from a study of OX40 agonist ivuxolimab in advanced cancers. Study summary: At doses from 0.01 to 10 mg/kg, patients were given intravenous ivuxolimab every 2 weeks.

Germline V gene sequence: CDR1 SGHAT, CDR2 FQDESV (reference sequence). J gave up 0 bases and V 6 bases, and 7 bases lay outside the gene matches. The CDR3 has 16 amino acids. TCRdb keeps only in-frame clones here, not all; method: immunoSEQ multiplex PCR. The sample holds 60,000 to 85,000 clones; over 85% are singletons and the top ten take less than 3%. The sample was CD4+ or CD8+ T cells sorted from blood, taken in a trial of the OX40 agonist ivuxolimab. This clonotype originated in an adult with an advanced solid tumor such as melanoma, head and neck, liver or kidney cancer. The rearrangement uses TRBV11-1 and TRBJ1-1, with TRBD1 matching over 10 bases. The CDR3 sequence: CASSRTGGTLNTEAFF. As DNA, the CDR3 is TGTGCCAGCAGTCGGACAGGGGGGACTCTGAACACTGAAGCTTTCTTT.